Following are 13 T cell receptor beta chains from one sample sequenced in a study of blood T cell repertoires in COVID-19. TCRdb's copy holds only in-frame clones and misses some; the assay was immunoSEQ multiplex PCR. The data contain approximately 74,000 clones, approximately 81% of them singletons. Material: peripheral blood. The receptor set was obtained from a woman of 80 years or more with active or convalescent COVID-19.

This clone is a singleton in its sample. V gene TRBV12-3 or TRBV12-4 combines with J gene TRBJ1-3; D is undetermined. V was clipped by 3 bases and J by 2 bases, with 5 bases between them. This CDR3 contains 13 residues. This chain's CDR3 is CASSFSPGNTIYF. The CDR3 nucleotides are TGTGCCAGCAGTTTTAGTCCTGGAAACACCATATATTTT.

J is TRBJ2-7 and V is TRBV28, with 13 bases that match TRBD2. The germline V gene has CDR1 MDHEN and CDR2 SYDVKM. Trimming cost V 2 bases and J 3 bases; bases outside gene matches: 4. The CDR3 is 16 residues long. This CDR3 is CASSLGGLAGFYEQYF. CDR3 DNA sequence: TGTGCCAGCAGTTTAGGGGGACTAGCGGGGTTCTACGAGCAGTACTTC.

V and J are TRBV6-5 and TRBJ2-1, with 9 bases that match TRBD2. The germline CDR1 and CDR2 sequences are MNHEY and SVGAGI. The length of the CDR3 is 15 residues. The ends lost 4 bases at V and 12 bases at J; junction bases unmatched: 13. The CDR3 DNA sequence: TGTGCCAGCAGTTCTATAGCGGGGGACTCTCGGGGGCAGTTCTTC. Amino acids: CASSSIAGDSRGQFF.

The V call is TRBV7-3, the J call TRBJ2-1; 7 nucleotides match TRBD2. Germline V CDR1 and CDR2: SGHTA, FQGTGA. The CDR3 is 15 amino acids. The J segment lost 0 bases and the V segment lost 4 bases, leaving 3 bases of the junction unmatched. CDR3 coding DNA: TGTGCCAGCAGCTCAGCGGGGCCCTCCTACAATGAGCAGTTCTTC. It encodes CASSSAGPSYNEQFF.

This clone appeared a few times. The gene calls are TRBV5-6 and TRBJ2-1, with D maybe TRBD2 (5 bases). The V gene lost 3 bases and the J gene lost 0 bases, with 13 bases spanning the gap. CDR3 length: 16 amino acids. CDR1 is SGHDT and CDR2 is YYEEEE in the germline V gene. CDR3: CASSWETFSSYNEQFF. The CDR3 nucleotides are TGTGCCAGCAGCTGGGAGACGTTCAGCTCCTACAATGAGCAGTTCTTC. The whole variable domain, remainder taken from reference TRBV5-6 and TRBJ2-1, is DAGVTQSPTHLIKTRGQQVTLRCSPKSGHDTVSWYQQALGQGPQFIFQYYEEEERQRGNFPDRFSGHQFPNYSSELNVNALLLGDSALYLCASSWETFSSYNEQFFGPGTRLTVL.

Here the CDR3 DNA reads TGTGCCAGCAGCTTAACACAGGTTTCTAACACTGAAGCTTTCTTT. As protein: CASSLTQVSNTEAFF. The J gene is TRBJ1-1, the V gene TRBV7-8; a weak D match, TRBD1 (5 bases). Germline assignment: CDR1 SGHVS and CDR2 FQNEAQ. Between the trimmed V and J ends, which lost 2 bases and 2 bases, there was a span of 12 bases. The CDR3 runs to 15 residues.

This chain uses TRBV5-1 with TRBJ2-1, with 9 positions matching TRBD2. The V gene end was trimmed by 5 bases and the J gene end by 5 bases; junction bases not matched to a gene: 11. Germline CDR1 SGHRS, CDR2 YFSETQ. This CDR3 spans 16 amino acids. CDR3 nucleotide sequence: TGCGCCAGCAGTCCCCGGGGAGCGGGGGGCAACAATGAGCAGTTCTTC. Translating it yields CASSPRGAGGNNEQFF.

In this sample, this clone turned up a few times. DNA of the CDR3: TGTGCCAGCAGGGGACAGGGCAGCACTGAAGCTTTCTTT. Translating gives CASRGQGSTEAFF. The chain links TRBV27 to TRBJ1-1, with 9 bases identical to TRBD1. Germline V CDR1 and CDR2: MNHEY, SMNVEV (reference sequence). J was trimmed by 4 bases and V by 6 bases; bases with no gene match: 3. The CDR3 is 13 amino acids.

The chain couples TRBV6-5 to TRBJ1-1; perhaps TRBD1 as D (5 bases). Germline V gene data show CDR1 as MNHEY and CDR2 as SVGAGI. V lost 5 bases, J lost 7 bases, and 8 bases lay in between. This CDR3 has 11 residues. CDR3 bases: TGTGCCAGCAGTCAACAGGTTGAAGCTTTCTTT. It yields the protein CASSQQVEAFF.

The V and J genes are TRBV5-1 and TRBJ2-5, with TRBD2 matching over 7 bases. V was pared by 4 bases and J by 5 bases, with 14 bases of the junction left unmatched. CDR1 is SGHRS, CDR2 YFSETQ, per germline. This CDR3 spans 16 amino acids. The DNA for the CDR3 is TGCGCCAGCAGCCTAGAAGCTACACTAGCGTGGGAGACCCAGTACTTC. This translates into CASSLEATLAWETQYF.

This clone was picked up a small number of times. The V gene is TRBV5-4, the J gene TRBJ2-7; 13 bases are shared with TRBD2. V lost 2 bases and J lost 7; bases outside the gene matches: 3. The CDR3 covers 14 residues. Germline assignment: CDR1 SGHNT and CDR2 YYREEE (reference sequence). CDR3 coding DNA: TGTGCCAGCAGCTTACCGGGACTAGCGGGAGAGCAGTACTTC. Its translation: CASSLPGLAGEQYF.

The chain links TRBV14 to TRBJ2-2; 10 bases are shared with TRBD2. The length of the CDR3 is 18 residues. V lost 3 bases and J lost 6; bases outside the gene matches: 13. CDR1 SGHDN and CDR2 FVKESK come from the germline V gene. CDR3 sequence reads: CASSHLSPSSGSSGELFF. CDR3 DNA sequence: TGTGCCAGCAGCCACCTATCGCCGTCTAGCGGGAGTTCCGGGGAGCTGTTTTTT. Filled out from reference TRBV14 and TRBJ2-2, the complete variable domain reads EAGVTQFPSHSVIEKGQTVTLRCDPISGHDNLYWYRRVMGKEIKFLLHFVKESKQDESGMPNNRFLAERTGGTYSTLKVQPAELEDSGVYFCASSHLSPSSGSSGELFFGEGSRLTVL.

The genes are TRBV30 and TRBJ1-1; the match to TRBD1 covers 8 bases. With V trimmed by 2 bases and J by 1 base, 12 bases remained unmatched. The CDR3 totals 17 residues. Looked up from germline, CDR1 is GTSNPN and CDR2 is SVGIG (reference sequence). The DNA for the CDR3 is TGTGCCTGGAGTCCGCGGGGGACAGGAGGGAGGAACACTGAAGCTTTCTTT. Its translation: CAWSPRGTGGRNTEAFF.